A single sample is the source of the 31 T cell receptor beta chains below, sequenced in a study of regulatory T cells in long-lasting Graves disease. Researchers made TCR beta libraries by using iRepertoire HTBI primers and running Arm-PCR on CDR3 regions. TCRdb processed the multiplex PCR reads anew with MiXCR; each CDR3 protein has one entry. This sample has 400,000 to 500,000 distinct CDR3 sequences, with about 15% found just once. Documented time point: newly diagnosed GD, antithyroid drugs for less than 3 months. The TCR library was prepared using RNA isolated from PBMCs. The data were also submitted as part of a second study, on T cells in Graves' hyperthyroidism and ophthalmopathy.

The material was peripheral blood mononuclear cells (PBMCs), obtained at new diagnosis, from a patient treated with antithyroid drugs. The origin of the receptors is a woman aged 40 to 50 with Graves disease.

This clonotype occurred many times. The rearrangement links TRBV2 to TRBJ2-5; the D is unclear. Germline lookup yields CDR1 SNHLY and CDR2 FYNNEI. The CDR3 is 14 amino acids. Trimming left V 3 bases short and J 1 base short, with 9 bases between. CDR3 nucleotides: TGTGCCAGCAGTGATGCACAGCTCCAAGAGACCCAGTACTTC. Its translation: CASSDAQLQETQYF.

The table lists this clonotype with a few counts. This chain uses TRBV12-5 with TRBJ2-3; D gene uncertain. V gave up 2 bases and J gave up 2 bases, with 5 bases separating them. This CDR3 has 13 amino acids. The germline V gene encodes CDR1 LGHNT and CDR2 FRNRAP. Here the CDR3 DNA reads TGTGCTAGTGGTTTGAAAAACACAGATACGCAGTATTTT. This translates into CASGLKNTDTQYF.

The chain is built from TRBV4-3 and TRBJ1-5; no firm D call. V lost 0 bases and J 3 bases, leaving 6 bases between the germline ends. The germline V gene has CDR1 LGHNA and CDR2 YSLEER. This CDR3 spans 14 amino acids. CDR3 sequence reads: CASSQDPLNQPQHF. The CDR3 DNA reads TGCGCCAGCAGCCAAGACCCACTCAATCAGCCCCAGCATTTT.

This sequence joins TRBV3-1 and TRBJ2-3; 14 bases line up with TRBD2. Germline CDR1 LGHDT, CDR2 YNNKEL (reference sequence). This CDR3 has 15 amino acids. The trim removed 5 bases at V and 7 bases at J, leaving 5 bases unmatched. The CDR3 loop is CASSGRLAGGHTQYF. CDR3 in DNA: TGTGCCAGCAGCGGACGACTAGCGGGGGGGCATACGCAGTATTTT.

The chain has TRBV10-3 and TRBJ2-1, with D maybe TRBD2 (6 bases). In germline, CDR1 is ENHRY, CDR2 SYGVKD. V dropped 4 bases and J dropped 9 bases, with 19 bases sitting between them. CDR3 size: 15 residues. The CDR3 sequence: CAISGSRDGRVEQFF. CDR3 sequence (DNA): TGTGCCATCAGTGGATCCCGAGACGGGAGAGTTGAGCAGTTCTTC.

This clonotype showed up many times. This chain connects TRBV30 to TRBJ2-2, with TRBD1 matching over 8 bases. J lost 4 bases, V lost 7 bases, and 8 bases had no gene match. Germline V gene data show CDR1 as GTSNPN and CDR2 as SVGIG (reference sequence). CDR3 length equals 14 residues. CDR3 residues: CASQGASGTGELFF. The CDR3, as DNA: TGTGCCTCCCAGGGGGCCTCGGGCACCGGGGAGCTGTTTTTT.

The sample holds many counts of this clonotype. The chain combines TRBV7-8 with TRBJ2-7, with 12 bases matching TRBD2. This CDR3 has 16 amino acids. Germline V lookup: CDR1 SGHVS, CDR2 FQNEAQ. The V segment lost 5 bases and the J segment 2 bases; nucleotides outside the gene matches: 7. The CDR3 protein is CASSPRTSGITYEQYF. The CDR3 nucleotides read TGTGCCAGCAGCCCACGGACTAGCGGGATTACCTACGAGCAGTACTTC.

This clonotype was counted ten times or more. The chain joins TRBV2 to TRBJ2-5, with D perhaps TRBD1 (6 bases). This CDR3 has 15 residues. Per the germline V gene, CDR1 is SNHLY and CDR2 is FYNNEI. V lost 5 bases, J lost 0 bases, and 13 bases lay in between. CDR3: CASSPGARYQETQYF. The CDR3 region has the DNA TGTGCCAGCAGTCCAGGGGCCAGATACCAAGAGACCCAGTACTTC.

Concerning this clonotype itself: The CDR3 carries no conserved terminal phenylalanine or tryptophan, so it likely arises from a read error. The chain uses TRBV10-2 and TRBJ1-5; D gene uncertain. V lost 6 bases to trimming and J lost 2 bases, with 8 bases between them. The CDR3 runs 13 residues. The germline V gene has CDR1 WSHSY and CDR2 SAAADI. CDR3 sequence reads: CASSGVGNQPQHL. CDR3 nucleotides: TGCGCCAGCAGCGGAGTGGGCAATCAGCCCCAGCATCTT.

This clonotype was observed many times. The genes are TRBV6-1 and TRBJ1-3; D uncertain. Germline CDR1 is MNHNS and CDR2 is SASEGT. V shed 5 bases and J shed 0 bases, with 8 bases lying between them. The CDR3 loop spans 14 amino acids. CDR3 bases: TGTGCCAGCAGTAAGACGGGCTCTGGAAACACCATATATTTT. Its protein product is CASSKTGSGNTIYF.

The chain uses TRBV28 and TRBJ2-4; 9 bases are shared with TRBD2. This CDR3 comprises 24 residues. Per the germline V gene, CDR1 is MDHEN and CDR2 is SYDVKM. The junction had 30 bases not matched to a gene; V was cut back by 5 bases and J by 1 base. The CDR3 here is CASSPPKVLAGSMRDLLAKNIQYF. Here the CDR3 DNA reads TGTGCCAGCAGTCCCCCAAAAGTGCTAGCGGGATCGATGAGGGACCTCTTGGCCAAAAACATTCAGTACTTC.

This chain links TRBV12-3 or TRBV12-4 with TRBJ1-1; 11 bases map to TRBD1. Trimming took 10 bases from V and 4 from J; bases not matched to a gene: 11. This CDR3 is built from 15 residues. CDR3 bases: TGTGCCACCGATAACGCCGGGACAGGGGGCACTGAAGCTTTCTTT. This translates into CATDNAGTGGTEAFF.

At least ten counts were recorded for this clonotype. V usage is TRBV11-3 and J usage is TRBJ1-1; D gene ambiguous. V was pared by 0 bases and J by 5 bases, with 7 bases between. Germline lookup yields CDR1 SGHNT and CDR2 YENEEA. The CDR3 totals 13 residues. The CDR3 here is CASSLDRRTEAFF. The CDR3 DNA is TGTGCCAGCAGCTTAGACAGGAGGACTGAAGCTTTCTTT.

This clonotype appeared many times. The rearrangement joins TRBV27 to TRBJ2-1; 14 bases map to TRBD2. This CDR3 has 17 residues. After removal of 0 bases from V and 9 bases from J, the junction contained 7 bases not matched to a gene. From germline, CDR1 is MNHEY and CDR2 SMNVEV (reference sequence). This CDR3 is CASSLSGTSGRYGEQFF. The CDR3 DNA is TGTGCCAGCAGTTTATCCGGGACTAGCGGGAGATATGGTGAGCAGTTCTTC.

This clonotype was seen many times. The V call is TRBV12-3 or TRBV12-4, the J call TRBJ2-1, with TRBD2 as a possible D gene (6 bases). Trimming shortened V by 2 bases and J by 9 bases, and 20 bases separated the two germline ends. The CDR3 is 16 residues long. The CDR3 here is CASSLIGGWAVGEQFF. CDR3 DNA: TGTGCCAGCAGTTTAATTGGAGGGTGGGCGGTCGGTGAGCAGTTCTTC.

This clonotype was found many times. The rearrangement links TRBV2 to TRBJ2-3; the D is unclear. V was pared by 6 bases and J by 2 bases, with 6 bases between. The germline gives CDR1 SNHLY, CDR2 FYNNEI. The CDR3 has 12 amino acids. The CDR3, as DNA: TGTGCCAGCAGCCCCGCCACAGATACGCAGTATTTT. Its translation: CASSPATDTQYF. The entire variable domain, with the rest obtained from reference TRBV2 and TRBJ2-3, is as follows: EPEVTQTPSHQVTQMGQEVILRCVPISNHLYFYWYRQILGQKVEFLVSFYNNEISEKSEIFDDQFSVERPDGSNFTLKIRSTKLEDSAMYFCASSPATDTQYFGPGTRLTVL.

There are a few counts of this clonotype. The junction does not match germline at one end; this may be a read error. The chain is built from TRBV14 and TRBJ2-4; possibly TRBD1 for D (5 bases). The CDR3 extends over 15 amino acids. From germline, CDR1 is SGHDN and CDR2 FVKESK. The CDR3 is CASSRLGQGQNTQYF. The CDR3 nucleotides are TGTGCCAGCAGCCGCCTTGGGCAGGGCCAAAACACTCAGTACTTC.

The V call is TRBV20-1, the J call TRBJ1-4; TRBD1 matches at 7 bases. V lost 6 bases, J lost 4 bases, and 5 bases stayed unmatched. There are 13 residues in the CDR3. Germline lookup yields CDR1 DFQATT and CDR2 SNEGSKA (reference sequence). The CDR3 loop reads CSANRGSNEKLFF. CDR3 nucleotide sequence: TGCAGTGCCAACAGGGGAAGTAATGAAAAACTGTTTTTT.

This clonotype was seen at least ten times. The rearrangement links TRBV30 to TRBJ1-4; D is unclear. V dropped 2 bases and J dropped 8 bases, with 6 bases sitting between them. Germline CDR1 is GTSNPN and CDR2 is SVGIG (reference sequence). CDR3 length: 11 residues. CDR3 region: CAWSFREKLFF. As DNA, the CDR3 is TGTGCCTGGAGTTTCCGAGAAAAACTGTTTTTT.

This clonotype showed up just a few times. The chain joins TRBV11-2 to TRBJ2-1; D remains ambiguous. CDR3 length equals 16 residues. Germline V gene data show CDR1 as SGHAT and CDR2 as FQNNGV. V dropped 8 bases and J dropped 3 bases, with 20 bases sitting between them. CDR3 coding DNA: TGTGCCAGCCGGCCGGCCCGCAAGAAACTCTACAATGAGCAGTTCTTC. It is translated as CASRPARKKLYNEQFF. Together with reference TRBV11-2 and TRBJ2-1, the CDR3 gives the full variable domain: EAGVAQSPRYKIIEKRQSVAFWCNPISGHATLYWYQQILGQGPKLLIQFQNNGVVDDSQLPKDRFSAERLKGVDSTLKIQPAKLEDSAVYLCASRPARKKLYNEQFFGPGTRLTVL.

V gene TRBV5-1 combines with J gene TRBJ2-2, with 10 bases aligning to TRBD2. Germline V gene lookup returns CDR1 SGHRS and CDR2 YFSETQ. The J segment lost 7 bases and the V segment lost 2 bases, leaving 5 bases of the junction unmatched. CDR3 size: 15 residues. The CDR3 loop reads CASSFWLAGDGELFF. The CDR3 bases are TGCGCCAGCAGCTTTTGGCTAGCGGGAGACGGGGAGCTGTTTTTT.

The gene calls are TRBV11-2 and TRBJ2-7, with 10 bases that match TRBD2. Germline CDR1 reads SGHAT; CDR2 reads FQNNGV. The junction had 6 bases not matched to a gene; V was cut back by 4 bases and J by 6 bases. This CDR3 region has 14 residues. This CDR3 is CASSSLAGVGEQYF. CDR3 nucleotide sequence: TGTGCCAGCAGCTCTCTAGCGGGAGTGGGCGAGCAGTACTTC.

This clonotype was seen at least ten times. The V gene is TRBV19, the J gene TRBJ2-7; a weak D match, TRBD2 (5 bases). Trimming stripped 1 base from V and 4 bases from J, with 5 bases between. This CDR3 spans 12 amino acids. In germline, CDR1 is LNHDA, CDR2 SQIVND (reference sequence). Here the CDR3 DNA reads TGTGCCAGTAGTATAGGAGGGTACGAGCAGTACTTC. Amino acid sequence: CASSIGGYEQYF.

Turning to this clonotype: Since a far larger clone is one base different, this is likely a read error. Lacking the conserved final phenylalanine or tryptophan, this CDR3 likely reflects a read error. The rearrangement joins TRBV5-5 to TRBJ2-1; D is uncertain. The CDR3 spans 14 residues. V lost 6 bases and J 0 bases, leaving 10 bases between the germline ends. The germline V gene encodes CDR1 SGHKS and CDR2 YYEKEE (reference sequence). CDR3: CASTSPLSYNEQFY. CDR3 nucleotides: TGTGCCAGCACTTCCCCCCTCTCCTACAATGAGCAGTTCTAC.

In its sample, this clonotype was seen many times. The V call is TRBV4-1, the J call TRBJ1-3, with D maybe TRBD1 (5 bases). Germline V CDR1 and CDR2: MGHRA, YSYEKL. The CDR3 covers 14 residues. V lost 4 bases, J lost 2 bases, and 9 bases lay in between. CDR3 sequence: CASSRGAPGNTIYF. DNA of the CDR3: TGCGCCAGCAGCCGGGGCGCCCCTGGAAACACCATATATTTT.

This clonotype occurred many times. The chain links TRBV28 to TRBJ2-7; 7 positions match TRBD2. V shed 5 bases and J 4 bases; nucleotides not matched to a gene: 11. CDR3 size: 15 residues. Germline V gene lookup returns CDR1 MDHEN and CDR2 SYDVKM. The CDR3 loop is CASSPSGGRGYEQYF. CDR3 DNA sequence: TGTGCCAGCAGTCCCTCGGGCGGGAGAGGGTACGAGCAGTACTTC.

This clonotype showed up many times. The chain is built from TRBV28 and TRBJ2-7; TRBD1 agrees at 8 bases. The V gene end was trimmed by 6 bases and the J gene end by 6 bases; junction bases not matched to a gene: 7. Germline V gene sequence: CDR1 MDHEN, CDR2 SYDVKM. This CDR3 is 13 amino acids long. CDR3 nucleotides: TGTGCCAGCAGCTTAGGACAGGGATCCGAGCAGTACTTC. Encoded protein: CASSLGQGSEQYF. The whole variable domain, remainder taken from reference TRBV28 and TRBJ2-7, is DVKVTQSSRYLVKRTGEKVFLECVQDMDHENMFWYRQDPGLGLRLIYFSYDVKMKEKGDIPEGYSVSREKKERFSLILESASTNQTSMYLCASSLGQGSEQYFGPGTRLTVT.

The V call is TRBV2, the J call TRBJ2-2, with TRBD2 matching 10 bases. The CDR3 sequence is 18 residues long. The V and J ends lost 6 bases and 5 bases, in that order; junction bases with no gene match: 15. From germline, CDR1 is SNHLY and CDR2 FYNNEI. CDR3 DNA sequence: TGTGCCAGCAGGCCTCCGGGGGCTAGCGGGAGTGGGACCGGGGAGCTGTTTTTT. It specifies CASRPPGASGSGTGELFF.

This clonotype was counted many times. This sequence joins TRBV28 and TRBJ2-5; 11 bases line up with TRBD1. The CDR3 contains 16 residues. Germline V gene data show CDR1 as MDHEN and CDR2 as SYDVKM. The J segment lost 4 bases and the V segment lost 5 bases, leaving 9 bases of the junction unmatched. CDR3 sequence: CASSGGWTGGVETQYF. In DNA, the CDR3 is TGTGCCAGCAGTGGTGGTTGGACAGGGGGCGTAGAGACCCAGTACTTC. The whole variable domain, remainder taken from reference TRBV28 and TRBJ2-5, is DVKVTQSSRYLVKRTGEKVFLECVQDMDHENMFWYRQDPGLGLRLIYFSYDVKMKEKGDIPEGYSVSREKKERFSLILESASTNQTSMYLCASSGGWTGGVETQYFGPGTRLLVL.

As regards this clonotype: A far larger clone is off by one base, so a read error is likely. The rearrangement joins TRBV6-5 to TRBJ2-1, with 12 positions matching TRBD2. This CDR3 region has 15 residues. From germline, CDR1 is MNHEY and CDR2 SVGAGI. CDR3 bases: TGTGCCAGCAGTTACTCGACTAGCGGGAGTAATGAGCAGCTCTTC. Its protein product is CASSYSTSGSNEQLF.

This clonotype was observed at least ten times. This chain links TRBV12-3 or TRBV12-4 with TRBJ2-1, with 12 bases that match TRBD2. The V and J ends lost 6 bases and 8 bases, in that order; junction bases with no gene match: 8. The length of the CDR3 is 15 residues. The CDR3 nucleotides read TGTGCCAGCAGACCCGGACTAGCGGGAACCGATGAGCAGTTCTTC. Translating gives CASRPGLAGTDEQFF.